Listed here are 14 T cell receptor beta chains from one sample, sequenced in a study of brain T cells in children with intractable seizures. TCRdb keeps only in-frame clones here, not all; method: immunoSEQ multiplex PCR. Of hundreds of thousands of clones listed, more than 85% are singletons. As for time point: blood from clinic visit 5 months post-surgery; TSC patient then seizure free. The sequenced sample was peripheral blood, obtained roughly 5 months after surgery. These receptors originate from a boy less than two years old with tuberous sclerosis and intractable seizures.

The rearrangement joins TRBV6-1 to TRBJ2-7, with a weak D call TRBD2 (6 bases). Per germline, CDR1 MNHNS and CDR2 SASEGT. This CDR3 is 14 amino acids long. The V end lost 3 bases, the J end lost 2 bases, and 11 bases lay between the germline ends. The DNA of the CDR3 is TGTGCCAGCAGTGAGGAGGCGGGGCCCTACGAGCAGTACTTC. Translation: CASSEEAGPYEQYF.

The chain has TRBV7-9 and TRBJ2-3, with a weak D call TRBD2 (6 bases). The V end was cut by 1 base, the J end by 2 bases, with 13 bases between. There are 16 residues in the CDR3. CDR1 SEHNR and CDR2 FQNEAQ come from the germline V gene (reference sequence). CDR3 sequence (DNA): TGTGCCAGCAGCTTAGGGGGACTCCCTTTCACAGATACGCAGTATTTT. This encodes CASSLGGLPFTDTQYF.

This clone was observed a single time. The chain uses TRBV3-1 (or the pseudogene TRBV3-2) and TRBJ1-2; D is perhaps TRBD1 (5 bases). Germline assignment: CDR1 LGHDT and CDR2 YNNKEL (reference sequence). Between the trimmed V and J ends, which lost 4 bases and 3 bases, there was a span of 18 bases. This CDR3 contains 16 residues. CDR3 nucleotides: TGTGCCAGCAGCCTCGGCGGGGCAGGAAGTTACTATGGCTACACCTTC. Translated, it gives CASSLGGAGSYYGYTF.

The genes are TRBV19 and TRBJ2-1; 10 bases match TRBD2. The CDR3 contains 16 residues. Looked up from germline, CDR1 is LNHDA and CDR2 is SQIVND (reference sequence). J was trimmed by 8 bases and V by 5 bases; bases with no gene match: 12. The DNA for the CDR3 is TGTGCCAGTAGTCCCCGAGTAGCGGGGGGAATCGATGAGCAGTTCTTC. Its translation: CASSPRVAGGIDEQFF.

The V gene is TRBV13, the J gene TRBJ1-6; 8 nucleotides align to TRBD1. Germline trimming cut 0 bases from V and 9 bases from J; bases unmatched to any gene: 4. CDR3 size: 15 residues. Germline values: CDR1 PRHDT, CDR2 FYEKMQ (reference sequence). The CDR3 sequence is CASSLGQGAFSPLHF. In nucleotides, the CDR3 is TGTGCCAGCAGCTTAGGTCAGGGGGCGTTTTCACCCCTCCACTTT. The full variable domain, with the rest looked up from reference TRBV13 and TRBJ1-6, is AAGVIQSPRHLIKEKRETATLKCYPIPRHDTVYWYQQGPGQDPQFLISFYEKMQSDKGSIPDRFSAQQFSDYHSELNMSSLELGDSALYFCASSLGQGAFSPLHFGNGTRLTVT.

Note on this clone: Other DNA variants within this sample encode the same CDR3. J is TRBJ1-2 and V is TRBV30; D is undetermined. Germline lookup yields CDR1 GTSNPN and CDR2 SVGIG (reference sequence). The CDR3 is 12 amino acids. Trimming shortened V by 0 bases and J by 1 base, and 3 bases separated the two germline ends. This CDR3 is CAWSVHNYGYTF. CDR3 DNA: TGTGCCTGGAGTGTACATAACTATGGCTACACCTTC.

CDR3 loop: CASSHVGQGYEQYF. CDR3 DNA: TGCGCCAGCAGCCATGTGGGACAGGGCTACGAGCAGTACTTC. V and J are TRBV4-1 and TRBJ2-7, with TRBD1 identical over 9 bases. Germline V lookup: CDR1 MGHRA, CDR2 YSYEKL. The ends lost 3 bases at V and 3 bases at J; junction bases unmatched: 3. This CDR3 is 14 amino acids long.

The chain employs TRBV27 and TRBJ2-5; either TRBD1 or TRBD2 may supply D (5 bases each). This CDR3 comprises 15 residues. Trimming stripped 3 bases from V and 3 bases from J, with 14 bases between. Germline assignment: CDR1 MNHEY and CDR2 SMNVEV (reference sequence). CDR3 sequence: CASSLRGWVEETQYF. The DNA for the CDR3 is TGTGCCAGCAGTTTGAGGGGTTGGGTTGAAGAGACCCAGTACTTC.

CDR3 sequence (DNA): TGTGCCAGCAGCTTAGGGGGACTAGCGGCTCCCAACACCGGGGAGCTGTTTTTT. This encodes CASSLGGLAAPNTGELFF. This chain joins TRBV7-9 and TRBJ2-2; 11 nucleotides align to TRBD2. With V trimmed by 1 base and J by 2 bases, 6 bases remained unmatched. Germline V lookup: CDR1 SEHNR, CDR2 FQNEAQ (reference sequence). CDR3 length: 18 residues.

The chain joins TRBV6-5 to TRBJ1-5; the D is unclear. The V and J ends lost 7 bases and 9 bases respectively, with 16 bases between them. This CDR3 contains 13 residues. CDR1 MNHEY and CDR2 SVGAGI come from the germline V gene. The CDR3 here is CASTERVRGPQHF. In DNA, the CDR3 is TGTGCCAGCACCGAACGGGTCCGCGGGCCCCAGCATTTT.

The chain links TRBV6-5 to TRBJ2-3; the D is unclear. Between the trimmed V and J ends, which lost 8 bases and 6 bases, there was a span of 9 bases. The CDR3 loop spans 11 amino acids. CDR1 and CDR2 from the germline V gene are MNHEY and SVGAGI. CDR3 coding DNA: TGTGCCAGCGGGAAAACTGATACGCAGTATTTT. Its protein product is CASGKTDTQYF.

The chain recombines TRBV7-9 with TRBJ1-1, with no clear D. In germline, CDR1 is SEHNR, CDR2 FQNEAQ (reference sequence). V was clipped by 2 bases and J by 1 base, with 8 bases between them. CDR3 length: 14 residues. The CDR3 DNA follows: TGTGCCAGCAGCTTAAGTCAAGGGAACACTGAAGCTTTCTTT. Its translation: CASSLSQGNTEAFF. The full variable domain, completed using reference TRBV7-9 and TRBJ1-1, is DTGVSQNPRHKITKRGQNVTFRCDPISEHNRLYWYRQTLGQGPEFLTYFQNEAQLEKSRLLSDRFSAERPKGSFSTLEIQRTEQGDSAMYLCASSLSQGNTEAFFGQGTRLTVV.

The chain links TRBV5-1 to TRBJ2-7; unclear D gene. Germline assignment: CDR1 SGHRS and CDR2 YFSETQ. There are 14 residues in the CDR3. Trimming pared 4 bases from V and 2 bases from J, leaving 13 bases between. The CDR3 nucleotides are TGCGCCAGCAGCCACGGTGCGGCTCCCTACGAGCAGTACTTC. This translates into CASSHGAAPYEQYF.

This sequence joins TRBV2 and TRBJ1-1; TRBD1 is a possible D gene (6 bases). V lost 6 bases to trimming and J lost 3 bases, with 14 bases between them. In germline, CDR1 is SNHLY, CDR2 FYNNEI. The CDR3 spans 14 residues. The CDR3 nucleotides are TGTGCCAGCAGGGAAACAGGGACGGACACTGAAGCTTTCTTT. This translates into CASRETGTDTEAFF.